This T cell receptor (beta chain) was profiled in a study of cytomegalovirus exposure and HLA in healthy donors. Notes on the study in general: The listing of some 170 TCR beta chains classed them as cytomegalovirus-associated. Prior analysis indicated that the majority of TCR beta V segments exhibited productivity approximately 87% or approximately 30% of the time.

Regarding this clone: Antigen specificity is unknown.

This PCR relied on a set of 60 Vbeta primers and 13 Jbeta primers. Sequencing was performed with immunoSEQ multiplex PCR; in TCRdb, only in-frame clones are kept and a portion is missing. In the table there are 100,000 to 150,000 clones, around 78% of which are singletons. The CDR3 runs to 14 residues. The V gene's germline CDR1 is MNHNY and CDR2 SVGAGI (reference sequence). V lost 0 bases and J 8 bases, leaving 10 bases between the germline ends. The chain couples TRBV6-6 to TRBJ1-4; D is ambiguous. This clonotype was obtained from a man aged 40-50 years in good health and CMV-seronegative. The sequenced sample was PBMCs. The DNA for the CDR3 is TGTGCCAGCAGTTACTCCGAGACAAGGGAAAAACTGTTTTTT. It translates to CASSYSETREKLFF.